This TCR beta chain was sequenced in a study of blood T cells in healthy people across ages. Together with a sample-barcoded 5' primer, a J-beta primer mix was included in a second PCR lasting about 6 to 11 cycles. In TCRdb, the 5' RACE reads were re-called with MiXCR into one record per CDR3 protein. The sample lists hundreds of thousands of distinct CDR3 sequences, roughly 50% occurring once. Trimming cost V 3 bases and J 5 bases; bases outside gene matches: 16. Germline lookup yields CDR1 DFQATT and CDR2 SNEGSKA (reference sequence). The length of the CDR3 is 17 residues. The sequence derives from a man in his forties in good health. Sequenced input: blood. This chain connects TRBV20-1 to TRBJ2-7; 10 bases map to TRBD2. CDR3 DNA: TGCAGTGCTAGTTTGTTTGGGCTAGCGGGAGATGGCCACGAGCAGTACTTC. Translating gives CSASLFGLAGDGHEQYF.